This T cell receptor (beta chain) is from a study of blood T cell repertoires in COVID-19. The wider study: Acute and convalescent COVID-19 samples came from the United States, Italy and Spain. PBMCs, B-cell-depleted T cells, or T cells provided the cDNA or gDNA that made up the material.

In the original processing: Reference gene primer amplification gave nucleated cell count estimates. TCRdb keeps only in-frame clones here, not all; method: immunoSEQ multiplex PCR. From that table come the V and J calls and clone size; the DNA was used to work out D and trimming. The table has about 110,000 clones, 75% to 90% seen once. Germline CDR1 MNHEY, CDR2 SMNVEV (reference sequence). The CDR3 length is 13 residues. Trimming at V came to 7 bases and at J to 8 bases, leaving 8 bases not matched to a gene. The sequence was collected from a woman aged 50 to 65 with acute or convalescent COVID-19. The specimen was peripheral blood. This rearrangement joins TRBV27 to TRBJ1-2; 9 nucleotides match TRBD1. CDR3: CASTPGQGSGYTF. The CDR3, as DNA: TGTGCCAGCACCCCCGGACAGGGGTCGGGCTACACCTTC.